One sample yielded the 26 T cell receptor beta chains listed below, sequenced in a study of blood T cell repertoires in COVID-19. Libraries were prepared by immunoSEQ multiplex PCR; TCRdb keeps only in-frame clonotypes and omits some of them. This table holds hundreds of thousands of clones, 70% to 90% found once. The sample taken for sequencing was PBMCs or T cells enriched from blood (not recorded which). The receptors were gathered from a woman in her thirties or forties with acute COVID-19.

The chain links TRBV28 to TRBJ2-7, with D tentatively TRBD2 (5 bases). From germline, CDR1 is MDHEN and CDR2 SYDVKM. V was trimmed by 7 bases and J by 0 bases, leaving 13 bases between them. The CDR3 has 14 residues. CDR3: CASTKRGNSYEQYF. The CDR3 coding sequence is TGTGCCAGCACCAAGAGAGGGAACTCCTACGAGCAGTACTTC.

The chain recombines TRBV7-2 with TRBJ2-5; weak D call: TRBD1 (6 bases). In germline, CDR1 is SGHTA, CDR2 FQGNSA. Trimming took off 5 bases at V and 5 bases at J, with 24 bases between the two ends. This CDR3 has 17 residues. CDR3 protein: CASSLDYNLQGRETQYF. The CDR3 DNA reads TGTGCCAGCAGCCTCGATTATAATCTACAGGGTCGTGAGACCCAGTACTTC.

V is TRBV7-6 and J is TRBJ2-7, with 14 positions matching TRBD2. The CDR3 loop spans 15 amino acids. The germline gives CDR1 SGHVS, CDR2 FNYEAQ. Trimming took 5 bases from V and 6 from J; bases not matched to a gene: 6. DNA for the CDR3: TGTGCCAGCAGCGCTGGGACTAGCGGGAGAACCGAGCAGTACTTC. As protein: CASSAGTSGRTEQYF.

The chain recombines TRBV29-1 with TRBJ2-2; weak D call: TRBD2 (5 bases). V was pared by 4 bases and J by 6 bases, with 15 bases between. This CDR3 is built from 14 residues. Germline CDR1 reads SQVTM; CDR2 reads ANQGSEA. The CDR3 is CSVAGSDRAGELFF. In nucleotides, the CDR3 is TGCAGCGTTGCGGGGTCAGATCGGGCCGGGGAGCTGTTTTTT.

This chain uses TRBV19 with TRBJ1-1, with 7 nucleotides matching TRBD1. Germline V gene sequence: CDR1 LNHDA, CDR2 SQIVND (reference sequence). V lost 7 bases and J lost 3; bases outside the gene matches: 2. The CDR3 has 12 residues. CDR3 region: CASKQGYTEAFF. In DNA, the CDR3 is TGTGCCAGTAAACAGGGGTACACTGAAGCTTTCTTT. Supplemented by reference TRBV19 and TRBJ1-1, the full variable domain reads DGGITQSPKYLFRKEGQNVTLSCEQNLNHDAMYWYRQDPGQGLRLIYYSQIVNDFQKGDIAEGYSVSREKKESFPLTVTSAQKNPTAFYLCASKQGYTEAFFGQGTRLTVV.

CDR3 amino acids: CASSFIRVSSQPQHF. CDR3 bases: TGTGCCAGCAGTTTCATCAGGGTCTCCTCTCAGCCCCAGCATTTT. This chain connects TRBV28 to TRBJ1-5, with D perhaps TRBD1 (5 bases). Trimming left V 3 bases short and J 6 bases short, with 15 bases between. Looked up from germline, CDR1 is MDHEN and CDR2 is SYDVKM. This CDR3 spans 15 amino acids.

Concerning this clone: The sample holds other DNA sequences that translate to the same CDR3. CDR3 nucleotides: TGCGCCAGCAGCTTGACCAGTACAGGGGAGACCCAGTACTTC. This translates into CASSLTSTGETQYF. The V and J genes are TRBV5-1 and TRBJ2-5; weak D call: TRBD1 (6 bases). This CDR3 is built from 14 residues. Trimming removed 1 base at V and 5 bases at J, with 12 bases between. Germline lookup yields CDR1 SGHRS and CDR2 YFSETQ.

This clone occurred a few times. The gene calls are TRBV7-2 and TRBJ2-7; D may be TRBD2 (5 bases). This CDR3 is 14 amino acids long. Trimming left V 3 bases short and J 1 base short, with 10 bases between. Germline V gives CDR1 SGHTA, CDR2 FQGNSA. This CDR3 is CASSFARASYEQYF. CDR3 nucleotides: TGTGCCAGCAGCTTCGCGAGGGCGTCCTACGAGCAGTACTTC.

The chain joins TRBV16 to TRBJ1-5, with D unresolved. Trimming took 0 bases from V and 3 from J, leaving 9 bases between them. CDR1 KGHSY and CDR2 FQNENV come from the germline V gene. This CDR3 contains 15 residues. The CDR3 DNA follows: TGTGCCAGCAGCCAATCCAGCAGGATCAATCAGCCCCAGCATTTT. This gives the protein CASSQSSRINQPQHF.

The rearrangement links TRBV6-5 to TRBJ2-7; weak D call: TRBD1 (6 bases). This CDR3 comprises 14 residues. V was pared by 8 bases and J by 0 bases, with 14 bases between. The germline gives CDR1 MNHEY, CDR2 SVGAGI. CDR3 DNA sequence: TGTGCCAGCCAGGAGGACAGAATCTCCTACGAGCAGTACTTC. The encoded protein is CASQEDRISYEQYF.

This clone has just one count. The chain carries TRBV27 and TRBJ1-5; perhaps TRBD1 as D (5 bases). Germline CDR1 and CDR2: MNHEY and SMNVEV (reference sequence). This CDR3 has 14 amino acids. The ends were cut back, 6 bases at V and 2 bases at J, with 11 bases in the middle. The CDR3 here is CASSPGFGNQPQHF. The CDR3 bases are TGTGCCAGCAGCCCAGGGTTTGGCAATCAGCCCCAGCATTTT.

DNA of the CDR3: TGTGCCAGCAACGACTGGACTAGCGGGAGTTACGAGCAGTACTTC. Translation: CASNDWTSGSYEQYF. The chain joins TRBV6-6 to TRBJ2-7; 13 bases match TRBD2. Germline assignment: CDR1 MNHNY and CDR2 SVGAGI (reference sequence). The CDR3 extends over 15 amino acids. J lost 4 bases, V lost 7 bases, and 7 bases had no gene match.

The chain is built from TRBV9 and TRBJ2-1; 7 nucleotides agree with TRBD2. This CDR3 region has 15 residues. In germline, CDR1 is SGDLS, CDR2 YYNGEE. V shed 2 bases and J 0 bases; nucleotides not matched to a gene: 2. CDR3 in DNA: TGTGCCAGCAGCGTCGGGACTACCTCCTACAATGAGCAGTTCTTC. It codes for CASSVGTTSYNEQFF.

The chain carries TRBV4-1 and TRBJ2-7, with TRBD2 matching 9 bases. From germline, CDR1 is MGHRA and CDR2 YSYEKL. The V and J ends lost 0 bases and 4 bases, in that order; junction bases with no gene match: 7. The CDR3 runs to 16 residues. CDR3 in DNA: TGCGCCAGCAGCCAAGAAGAGGTAGCGGGAGTTTACGAGCAGTACTTC. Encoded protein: CASSQEEVAGVYEQYF.

The CDR3 DNA is TGTGCCAGCAGCTCAGGGTATCAAGAGACCCAGTACTTC. It encodes CASSSGYQETQYF. This sequence joins TRBV7-9 and TRBJ2-5; weak D call: TRBD1 (5 bases). V was cut by 4 bases and J by 2 bases, with 8 bases left in between. CDR3 length: 13 residues. Per germline, CDR1 SEHNR and CDR2 FQNEAQ (reference sequence). The full variable domain, its missing parts supplied by reference TRBV7-9 and TRBJ2-5, is DTGVSQNPRHKITKRGQNVTFRCDPISEHNRLYWYRQTLGQGPEFLTYFQNEAQLEKSRLLSDRFSAERPKGSFSTLEIQRTEQGDSAMYLCASSSGYQETQYFGPGTRLLVL.

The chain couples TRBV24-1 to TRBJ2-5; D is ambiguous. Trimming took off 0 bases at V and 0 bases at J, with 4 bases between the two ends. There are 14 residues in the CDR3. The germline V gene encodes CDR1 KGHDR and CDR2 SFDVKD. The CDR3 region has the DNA TGTGCCACCAGTGATTTGCGGGACCAAGAGACCCAGTACTTC. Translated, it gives CATSDLRDQETQYF.

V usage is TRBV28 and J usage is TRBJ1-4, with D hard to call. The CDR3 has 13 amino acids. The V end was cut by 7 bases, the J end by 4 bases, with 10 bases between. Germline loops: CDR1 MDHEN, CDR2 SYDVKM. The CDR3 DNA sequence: TGTGCCAGCAACCCCCAGAATAATGAAAAACTGTTTTTT. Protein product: CASNPQNNEKLFF.

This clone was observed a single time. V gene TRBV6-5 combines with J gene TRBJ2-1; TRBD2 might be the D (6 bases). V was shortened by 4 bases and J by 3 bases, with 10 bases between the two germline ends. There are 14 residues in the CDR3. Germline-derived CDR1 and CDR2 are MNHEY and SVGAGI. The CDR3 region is CASSSATSYNEQFF. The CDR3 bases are TGTGCCAGCAGTTCGGCGACTAGCTACAATGAGCAGTTCTTC.

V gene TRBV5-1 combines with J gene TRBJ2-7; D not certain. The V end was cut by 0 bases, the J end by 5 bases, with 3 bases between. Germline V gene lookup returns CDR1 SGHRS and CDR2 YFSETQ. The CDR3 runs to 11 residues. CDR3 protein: CASSLGDEQYF. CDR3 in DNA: TGCGCCAGCAGCTTGGGCGACGAGCAGTACTTC.

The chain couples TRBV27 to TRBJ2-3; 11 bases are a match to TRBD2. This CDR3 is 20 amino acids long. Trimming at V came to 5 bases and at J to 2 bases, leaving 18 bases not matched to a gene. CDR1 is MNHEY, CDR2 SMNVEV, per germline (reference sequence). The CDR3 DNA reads TGTGCCAGCAGTCTCCCCTTCGCGGGGGTAGCGGGAGGGGCCACAGATACGCAGTATTTT. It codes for CASSLPFAGVAGGATDTQYF.

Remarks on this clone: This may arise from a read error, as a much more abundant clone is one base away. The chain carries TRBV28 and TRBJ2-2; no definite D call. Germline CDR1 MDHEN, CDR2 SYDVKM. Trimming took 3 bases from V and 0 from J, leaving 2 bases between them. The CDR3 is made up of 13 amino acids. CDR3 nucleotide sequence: TGTGCCAGCAGTTTCGCGAACACCGGGGAGCTGTTTTTT. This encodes CASSFANTGELFF.

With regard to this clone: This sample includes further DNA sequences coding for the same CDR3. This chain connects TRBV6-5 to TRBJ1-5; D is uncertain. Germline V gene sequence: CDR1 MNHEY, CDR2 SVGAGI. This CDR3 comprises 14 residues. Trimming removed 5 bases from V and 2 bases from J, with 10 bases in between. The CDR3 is CASSREGGNQPQHF. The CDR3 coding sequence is TGTGCCAGCAGTCGCGAGGGAGGCAATCAGCCCCAGCATTTT.

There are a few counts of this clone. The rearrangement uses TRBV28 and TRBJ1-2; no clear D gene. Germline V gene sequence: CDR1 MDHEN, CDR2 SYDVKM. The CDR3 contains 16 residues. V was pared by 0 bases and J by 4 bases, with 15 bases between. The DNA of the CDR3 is TGTGCCAGCAGTTTATGGGGCGGGAGACGAATCTATGGCTACACCTTC. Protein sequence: CASSLWGGRRIYGYTF.

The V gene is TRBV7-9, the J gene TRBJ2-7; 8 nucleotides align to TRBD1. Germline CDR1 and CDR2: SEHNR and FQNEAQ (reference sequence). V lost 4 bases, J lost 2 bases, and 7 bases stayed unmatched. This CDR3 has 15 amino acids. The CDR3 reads CASSSGQGITYEQYF. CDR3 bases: TGTGCCAGCAGCTCCGGACAGGGCATAACCTACGAGCAGTACTTC.

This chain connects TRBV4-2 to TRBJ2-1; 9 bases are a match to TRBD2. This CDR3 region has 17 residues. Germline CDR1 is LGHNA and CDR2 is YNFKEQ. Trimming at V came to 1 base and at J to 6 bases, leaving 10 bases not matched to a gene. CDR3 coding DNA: TGTGCCAGCAGCCAAGCAGCGGGAGGTGATCCAGCCAATGAGCAGTTCTTC. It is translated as CASSQAAGGDPANEQFF.

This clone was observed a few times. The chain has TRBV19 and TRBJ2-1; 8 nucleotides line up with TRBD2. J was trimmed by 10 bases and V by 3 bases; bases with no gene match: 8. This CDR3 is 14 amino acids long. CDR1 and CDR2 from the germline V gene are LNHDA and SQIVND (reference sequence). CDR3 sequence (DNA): TGTGCCAGTAGTATGACTAGCGAGGAATGGGAGCAGTTCTTC. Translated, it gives CASSMTSEEWEQFF.